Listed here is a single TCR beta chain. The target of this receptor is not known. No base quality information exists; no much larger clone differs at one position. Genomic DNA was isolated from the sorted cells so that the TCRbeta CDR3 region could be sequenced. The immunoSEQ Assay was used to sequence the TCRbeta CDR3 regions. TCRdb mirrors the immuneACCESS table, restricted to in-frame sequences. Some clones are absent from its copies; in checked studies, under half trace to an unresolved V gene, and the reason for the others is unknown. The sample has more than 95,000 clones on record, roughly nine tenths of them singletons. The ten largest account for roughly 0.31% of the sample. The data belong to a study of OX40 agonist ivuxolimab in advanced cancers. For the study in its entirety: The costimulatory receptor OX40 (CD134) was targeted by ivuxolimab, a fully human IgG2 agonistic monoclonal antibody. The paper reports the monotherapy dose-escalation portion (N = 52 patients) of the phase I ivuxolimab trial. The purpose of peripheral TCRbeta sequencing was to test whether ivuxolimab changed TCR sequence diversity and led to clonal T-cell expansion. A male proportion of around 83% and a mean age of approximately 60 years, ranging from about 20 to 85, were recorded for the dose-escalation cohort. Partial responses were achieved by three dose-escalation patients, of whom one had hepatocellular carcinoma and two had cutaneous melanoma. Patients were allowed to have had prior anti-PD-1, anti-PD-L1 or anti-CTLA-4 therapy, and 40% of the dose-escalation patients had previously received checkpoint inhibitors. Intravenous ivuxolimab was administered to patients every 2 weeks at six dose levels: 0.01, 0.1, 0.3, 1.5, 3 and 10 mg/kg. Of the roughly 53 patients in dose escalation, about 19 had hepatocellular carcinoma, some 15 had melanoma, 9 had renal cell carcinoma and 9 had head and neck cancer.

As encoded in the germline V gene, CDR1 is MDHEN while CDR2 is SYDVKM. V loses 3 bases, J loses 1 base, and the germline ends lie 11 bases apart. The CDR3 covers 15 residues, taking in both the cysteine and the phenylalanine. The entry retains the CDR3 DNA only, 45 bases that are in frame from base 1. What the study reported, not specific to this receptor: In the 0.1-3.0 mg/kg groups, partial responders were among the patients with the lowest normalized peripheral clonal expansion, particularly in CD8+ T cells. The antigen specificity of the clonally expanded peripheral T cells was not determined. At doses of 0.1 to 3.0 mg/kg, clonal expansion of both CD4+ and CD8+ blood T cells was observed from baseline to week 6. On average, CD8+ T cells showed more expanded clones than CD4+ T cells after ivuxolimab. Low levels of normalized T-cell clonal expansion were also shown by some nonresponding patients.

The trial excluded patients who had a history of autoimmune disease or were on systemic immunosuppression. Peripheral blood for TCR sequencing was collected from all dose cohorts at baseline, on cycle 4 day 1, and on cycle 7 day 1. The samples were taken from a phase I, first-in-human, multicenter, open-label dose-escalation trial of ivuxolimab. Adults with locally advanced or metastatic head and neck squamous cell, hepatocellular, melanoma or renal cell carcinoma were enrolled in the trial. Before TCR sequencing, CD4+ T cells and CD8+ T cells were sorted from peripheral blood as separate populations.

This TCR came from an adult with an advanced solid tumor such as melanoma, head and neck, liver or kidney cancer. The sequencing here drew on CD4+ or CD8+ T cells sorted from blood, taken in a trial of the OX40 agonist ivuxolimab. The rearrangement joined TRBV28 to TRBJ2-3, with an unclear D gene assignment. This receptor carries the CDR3 CASSFSNGGTDTQYF. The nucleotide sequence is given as TGTGCCAGCAGTTTCTCGAATGGGGGCACAGATACGCAGTATTTT.